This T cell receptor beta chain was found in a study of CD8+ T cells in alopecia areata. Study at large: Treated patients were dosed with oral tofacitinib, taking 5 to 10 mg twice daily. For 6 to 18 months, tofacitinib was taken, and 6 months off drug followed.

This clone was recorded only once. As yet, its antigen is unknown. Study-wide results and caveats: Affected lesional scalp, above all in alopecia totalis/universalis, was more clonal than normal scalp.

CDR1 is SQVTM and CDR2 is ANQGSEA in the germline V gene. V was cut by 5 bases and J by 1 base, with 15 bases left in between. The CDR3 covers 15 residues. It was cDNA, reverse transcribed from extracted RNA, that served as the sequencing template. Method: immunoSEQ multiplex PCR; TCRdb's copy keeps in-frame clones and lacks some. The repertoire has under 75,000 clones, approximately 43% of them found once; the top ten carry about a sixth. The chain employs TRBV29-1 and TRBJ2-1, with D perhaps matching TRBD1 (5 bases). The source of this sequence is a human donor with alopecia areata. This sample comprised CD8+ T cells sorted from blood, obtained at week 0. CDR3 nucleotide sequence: TGCAGCGTTCCAGGGCAGGGTAGTTCCTACAATGAGCAGTTCTTC. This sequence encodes CSVPGQGSSYNEQFF.